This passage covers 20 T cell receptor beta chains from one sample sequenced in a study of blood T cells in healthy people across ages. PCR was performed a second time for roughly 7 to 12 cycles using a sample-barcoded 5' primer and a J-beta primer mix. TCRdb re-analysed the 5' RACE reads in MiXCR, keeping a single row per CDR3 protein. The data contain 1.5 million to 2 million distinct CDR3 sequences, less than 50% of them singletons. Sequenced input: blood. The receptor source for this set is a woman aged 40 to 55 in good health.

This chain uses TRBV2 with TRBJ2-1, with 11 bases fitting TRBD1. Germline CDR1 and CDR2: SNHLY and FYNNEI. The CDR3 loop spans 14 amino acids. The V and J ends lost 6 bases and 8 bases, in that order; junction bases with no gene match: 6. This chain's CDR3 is CASRGQGGRHEQFF. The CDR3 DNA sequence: TGTGCCAGCAGGGGACAGGGGGGGCGCCATGAGCAGTTCTTC.

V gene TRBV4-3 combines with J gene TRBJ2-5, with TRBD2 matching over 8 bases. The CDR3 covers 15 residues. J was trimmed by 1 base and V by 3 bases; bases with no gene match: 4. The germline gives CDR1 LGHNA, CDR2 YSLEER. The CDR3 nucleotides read TGCGCCAGCAGCCAGTCTAGCGGGTTCCAAGAGACCCAGTACTTC. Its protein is CASSQSSGFQETQYF.

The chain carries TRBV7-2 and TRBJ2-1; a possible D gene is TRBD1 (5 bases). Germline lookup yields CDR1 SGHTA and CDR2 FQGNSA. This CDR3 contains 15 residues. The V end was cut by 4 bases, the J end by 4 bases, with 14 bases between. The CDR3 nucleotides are TGTGCCAGCAGCTCGACAGCTACGAGTTACAATGAGCAGTTCTTC. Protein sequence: CASSSTATSYNEQFF.

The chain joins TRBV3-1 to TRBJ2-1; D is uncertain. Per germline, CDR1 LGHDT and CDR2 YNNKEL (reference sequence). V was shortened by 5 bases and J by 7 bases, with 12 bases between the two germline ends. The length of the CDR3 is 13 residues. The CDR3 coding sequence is TGTGCCAGCAGCAGAAAGGGCGTGAATGAGCAGTTCTTC. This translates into CASSRKGVNEQFF.

The CDR3 DNA reads TGCAGCGTTGAGTCAGGAGCGGCCTATGGCTACACCTTC. Encoded protein: CSVESGAAYGYTF. The chain is built from TRBV29-1 and TRBJ1-2, with D unresolved. V dropped 3 bases and J dropped 4 bases, with 12 bases sitting between them. Germline lookup yields CDR1 SQVTM and CDR2 ANQGSEA. This CDR3 has 13 amino acids.

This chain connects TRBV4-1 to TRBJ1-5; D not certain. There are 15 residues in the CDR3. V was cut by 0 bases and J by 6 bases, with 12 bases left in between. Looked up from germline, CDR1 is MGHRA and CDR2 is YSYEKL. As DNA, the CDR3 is TGCGCCAGCAGCCAAGATATGGGATTTGGTCAGCCCCAGCATTTT. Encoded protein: CASSQDMGFGQPQHF.

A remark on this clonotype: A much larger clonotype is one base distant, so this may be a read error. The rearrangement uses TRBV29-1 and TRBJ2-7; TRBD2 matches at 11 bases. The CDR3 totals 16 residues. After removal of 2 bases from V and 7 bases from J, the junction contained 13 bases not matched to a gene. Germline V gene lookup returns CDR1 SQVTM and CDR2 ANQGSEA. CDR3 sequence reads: CSVELAGGKTYNEQYF. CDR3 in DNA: TGCAGCGTTGAACTAGCGGGGGGTAAAACCTACAATGAGCAGTACTTC.

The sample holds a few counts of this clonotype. Here the CDR3 DNA reads TGCGCCAGCAGCCAAGAATGGGGGCAGGCCAAAAACATTCAGTACTTC. This translates into CASSQEWGQAKNIQYF. V and J are TRBV4-3 and TRBJ2-4; a weak D match, TRBD1 (6 bases). CDR1 LGHNA and CDR2 YSLEER come from the germline V gene. Trimming stripped 0 bases from V and 1 base from J, with 10 bases between. This CDR3 region has 16 residues.

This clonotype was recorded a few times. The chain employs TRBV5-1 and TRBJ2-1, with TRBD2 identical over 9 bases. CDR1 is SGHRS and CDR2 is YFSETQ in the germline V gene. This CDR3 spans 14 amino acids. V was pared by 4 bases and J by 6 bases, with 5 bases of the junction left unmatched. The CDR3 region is CASSLAGRGNEQFF. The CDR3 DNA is TGCGCCAGCAGCCTAGCGGGGAGGGGCAATGAGCAGTTCTTC.

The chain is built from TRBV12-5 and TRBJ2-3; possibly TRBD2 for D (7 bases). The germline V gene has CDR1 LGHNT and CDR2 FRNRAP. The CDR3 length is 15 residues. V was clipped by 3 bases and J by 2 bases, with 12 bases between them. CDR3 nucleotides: TGTGCTAGTGGTTTATCGGGGGGCCCCACAGATACGCAGTATTTT. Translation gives CASGLSGGPTDTQYF.

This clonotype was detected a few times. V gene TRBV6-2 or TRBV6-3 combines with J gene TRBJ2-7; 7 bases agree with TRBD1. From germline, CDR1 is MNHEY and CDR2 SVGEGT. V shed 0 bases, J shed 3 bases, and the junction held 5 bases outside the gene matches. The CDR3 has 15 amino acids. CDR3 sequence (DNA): TGTGCCAGCAGTTACTCCGGGACAGCTGTCTACGAGCAGTACTTC. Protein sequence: CASSYSGTAVYEQYF.

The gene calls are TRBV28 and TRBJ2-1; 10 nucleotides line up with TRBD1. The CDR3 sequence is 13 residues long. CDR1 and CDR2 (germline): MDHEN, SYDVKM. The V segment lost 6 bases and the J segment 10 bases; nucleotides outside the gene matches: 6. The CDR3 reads CASRGQGNYEQFF. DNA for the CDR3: TGTGCCAGCAGGGGACAGGGGAACTACGAGCAGTTCTTC.

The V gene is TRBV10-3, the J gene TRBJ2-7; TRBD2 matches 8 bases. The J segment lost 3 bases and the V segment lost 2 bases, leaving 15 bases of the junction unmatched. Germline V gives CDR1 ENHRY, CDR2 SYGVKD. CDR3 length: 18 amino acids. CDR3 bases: TGTGCCATCAGTGAGATGGGGTCCGGGGGGGAAGGACTCTACGAGCAGTACTTC. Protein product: CAISEMGSGGEGLYEQYF.

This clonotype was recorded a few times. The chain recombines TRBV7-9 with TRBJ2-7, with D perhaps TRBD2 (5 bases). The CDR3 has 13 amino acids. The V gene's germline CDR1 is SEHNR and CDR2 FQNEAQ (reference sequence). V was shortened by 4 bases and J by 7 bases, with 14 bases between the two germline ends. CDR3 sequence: CASSSGLLAEQYF. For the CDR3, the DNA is TGTGCCAGCAGCTCCGGACTGCTTGCTGAGCAGTACTTC.

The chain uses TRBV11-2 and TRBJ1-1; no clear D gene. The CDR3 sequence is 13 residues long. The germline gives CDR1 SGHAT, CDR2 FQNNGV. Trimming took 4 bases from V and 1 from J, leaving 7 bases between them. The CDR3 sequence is CASSYHTNTEAFF. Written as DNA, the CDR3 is TGTGCCAGCAGCTACCACACGAACACTGAAGCTTTCTTT.

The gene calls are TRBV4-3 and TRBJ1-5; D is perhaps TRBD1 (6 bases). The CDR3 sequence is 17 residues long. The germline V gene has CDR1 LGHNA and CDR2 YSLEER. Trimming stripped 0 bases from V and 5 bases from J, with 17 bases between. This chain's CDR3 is CASSQEGPPGADQPQHF. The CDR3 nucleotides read TGCGCCAGCAGCCAAGAGGGTCCCCCAGGGGCTGATCAGCCCCAGCATTTT.

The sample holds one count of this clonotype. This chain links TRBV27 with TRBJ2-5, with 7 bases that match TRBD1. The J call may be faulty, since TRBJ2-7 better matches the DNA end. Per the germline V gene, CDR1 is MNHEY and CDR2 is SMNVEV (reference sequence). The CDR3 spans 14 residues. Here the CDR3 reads CASRGTAELGEQYF. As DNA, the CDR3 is TGTGCCAGCAGGGGGACAGCCGAGTTAGGCGAGCAGTACTTC.

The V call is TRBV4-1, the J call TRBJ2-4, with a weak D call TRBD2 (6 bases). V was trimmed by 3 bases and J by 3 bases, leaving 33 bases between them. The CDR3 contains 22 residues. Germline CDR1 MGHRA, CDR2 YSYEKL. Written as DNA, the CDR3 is TGCGCCAGCAGCCATGATATGACGGGACTCAAACCTGATGGGGCTAGCAAAAACATTCAGTACTTC. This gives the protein CASSHDMTGLKPDGASKNIQYF.

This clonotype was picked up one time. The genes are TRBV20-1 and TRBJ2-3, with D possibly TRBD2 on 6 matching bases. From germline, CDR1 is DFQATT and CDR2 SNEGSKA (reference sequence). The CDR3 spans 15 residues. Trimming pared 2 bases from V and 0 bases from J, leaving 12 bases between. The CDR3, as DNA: TGCAGTGCTAGACGGGGCAGCGGGAGCACAGATACGCAGTATTTT. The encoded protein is CSARRGSGSTDTQYF.

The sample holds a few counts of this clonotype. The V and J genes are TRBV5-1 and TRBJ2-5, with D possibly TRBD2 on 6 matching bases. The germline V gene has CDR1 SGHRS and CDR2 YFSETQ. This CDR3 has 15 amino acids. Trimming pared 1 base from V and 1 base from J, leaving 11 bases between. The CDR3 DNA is TGCGCCAGCAGCTTGTATGCGGGATTCCAAGAGACCCAGTACTTC. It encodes CASSLYAGFQETQYF.